The entry that follows covers one T cell receptor (beta chain) sequence. Antigen specificity is unknown. This specimen comes from a study of OX40 agonist ivuxolimab in advanced cancers. Study at large: The diagnoses of dose-escalation patients were hepatocellular carcinoma, melanoma, renal cell or head and neck cancer.

Overall study results and limits: The CD4+ and CD8+ T cells in the blood had expanded clonally by week 6 at 0.1 to 3.0 mg/kg. CD8+ T cells showed, on average, more clonal expansion than CD4+ cells.

Germline V gene lookup returns CDR1 SGHRS and CDR2 YFSETQ. CDR3 length equals 15 residues. Germline trimming cut 0 bases from V and 7 bases from J; bases unmatched to any gene: 10. Assay: immunoSEQ multiplex PCR; the TCRdb copy retains only in-frame clones and omits some. The sample records about 61,000 clones, around 92% being singletons. This clonotype was sampled from an adult with an advanced solid tumor such as melanoma, head and neck, liver or kidney cancer. Sequenced material: CD4+ or CD8+ T cells sorted from blood, taken in a trial of the OX40 agonist ivuxolimab. The chain couples TRBV5-1 to TRBJ2-7; 7 positions match TRBD2. CDR3 DNA: TGCGCCAGCAGCTTGGACGGACGGGGGGTCGAAGAGCAGTACTTC. This gives the protein CASSLDGRGVEEQYF.